This record looks at one T cell receptor beta chain sequence and its context. This clone was seen only once. This clone's antigen is unknown. The input lacks base qualities; no much larger clone sits a single base away. Collaborating institutions collected whole blood in K2EDTA tubes following their own protocols. For TCRbeta analysis, collaborator samples were shipped as frozen whole blood, as isolated PBMCs, or as DNA extracted from either sample type. This entry belongs to a study of blood T cell repertoires in COVID-19 (dated by TCRdb to the early 2020s). Notes on the research overall: Samples from collaborators originated in the United States, Italy and Spain and spanned both the acute and convalescent phases of COVID-19. The prospective study material was composed of cDNA or gDNA derived from T cells, B-cell-depleted T cells, or PBMCs. HLA class I and class II types, where available, came from metadata supplied by the sample provider rather than from assay-based typing. The repertoires were released in a freely available public database intended as a resource for research on the immune response to SARS-CoV-2. Samples were obtained from the ongoing ImmuneRACE study (first 160 participants) and from 1,254 subjects provided by 6 global collaborators. Subjects who had been exposed to COVID-19, were actively infected with it, or had recovered from it provided the deeply sampled blood TCRbeta repertoires that made up the dataset. The sample metadata nearly always contained a de-identified subject ID, COVID-19 status, age in years and sex.

TCRbeta CDR3 regions were amplified from genomic DNA by means of the immunoSEQ Assay, a bias-controlled multiplex PCR. On the authors' methods: The number of nucleated cells in each sample was estimated from the amplification of reference gene primers within the assay. To quantify the absolute abundance of each unique TCRbeta CDR3 rearrangement, sequence reads were collapsed and filtered. For each sample, productive Simpson clonality was calculated by taking the square root of Simpson's diversity index across productive rearrangements. Drawn from immuneACCESS, this table holds only the in-frame rearrangements with V and J called that TCRdb kept. Clones are partly lost; checked studies trace under half to an unresolved V gene and leave the rest unexplained. D and trimming were read from the DNA, whereas the V and J calls and clone size are those reported in that table. For this sample the table gives more than 85,000 clones, of which nearly 90% were detected only once. The top ten clonotypes cover 4% to 5% of the sample.

As encoded in the germline V gene, CDR1 is SNHLY while CDR2 is FYNNEI. At the junction V is shortened by 6 bases and J by 2 bases, with 10 bases in between. The cysteine opens and the phenylalanine closes a CDR3 of 13 amino acids. CDR3 DNA is the only sequence kept; it has 39 bases, read in frame from the first base. Beyond this particular receptor, the publication reports: Clinical and demographic metadata were provided uncurated, with the amount varying by source and participant.

This chain is built from TRBV2 and TRBJ2-5; no D gene can be assigned with confidence. This sequence was found in a man between 65 and 80 years old with acute or convalescent COVID-19. Sample: peripheral blood. The CDR3 reads CASSRVVQETQYF. The bases read TGTGCCAGCAGCCGGGTAGTGCAAGAGACCCAGTACTTC.